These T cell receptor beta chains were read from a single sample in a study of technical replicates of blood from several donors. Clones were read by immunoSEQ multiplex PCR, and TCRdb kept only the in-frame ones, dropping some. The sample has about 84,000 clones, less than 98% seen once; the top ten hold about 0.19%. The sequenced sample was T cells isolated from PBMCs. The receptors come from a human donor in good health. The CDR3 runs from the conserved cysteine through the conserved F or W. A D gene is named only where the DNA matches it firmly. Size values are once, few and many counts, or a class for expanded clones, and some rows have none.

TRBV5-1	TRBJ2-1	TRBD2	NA	TGCGCCAGCAGCTTGGGCGAAAGACTAGCGGGAGGGCAGTTCTTC	CASSLGERLAGGQFF
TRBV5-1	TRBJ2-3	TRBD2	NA	TGCGCCAGCAGCTTGGGAGGACTAGCCGACACAGATACGCAGTATTTT	CASSLGGLADTDTQYF
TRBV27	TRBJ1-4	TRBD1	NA	TGTGCCAGCACAAAGACAGGGGGGTTTCAGGAAAAACTGTTTTTT	CASTKTGGFQEKLFF
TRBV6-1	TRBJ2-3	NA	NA	TGTGCCAGCAGGGGAGCAGATACGCAGTATTTT	CASRGADTQYF
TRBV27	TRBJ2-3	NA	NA	TGTGCCAGCAGTTTATCTTCGGGGGTAGGTACGCAGTATTTT	CASSLSSGVGTQYF
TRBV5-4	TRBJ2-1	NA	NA	TGTGCCAGCAGCTCCAAACGGCGGTTTGAGCAGTTCTTC	CASSSKRRFEQFF
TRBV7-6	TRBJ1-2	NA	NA	TGTGCCAGCAGCTTAAACACAGGGTATGGCTACACCTTC	CASSLNTGYGYTF
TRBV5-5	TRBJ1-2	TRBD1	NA	TGTGCCAGCAGCGATGGGACAGGGAACGCAAACTATGGCTACACCTTC	CASSDGTGNANYGYTF
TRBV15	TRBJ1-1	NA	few	TGTGCCACCAGCAGAGAACAGGGATCGTGGAGCACTGAAGCTTTCTTT	CATSREQGSWSTEAFF
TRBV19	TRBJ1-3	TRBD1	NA	TGTGCCAGTAGTCCATACTCGCCGGCAGGGGGAATTGGAAACACCATATATTTT	CASSPYSPAGGIGNTIYF
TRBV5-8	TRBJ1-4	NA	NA	TGTGCCAGCAGCTTGTGGGCCGATAATGAAAAACTGTTTTTT	CASSLWADNEKLFF
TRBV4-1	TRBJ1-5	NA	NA	TGCGCCAGCAGCCAAGATCAGACAGCCCACCAGCCCCAGCATTTT	CASSQDQTAHQPQHF
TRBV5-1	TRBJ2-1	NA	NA	TGCGCCAGCAGCTCGGGGTCTAGCGTTAACAATGAGCAGTTCTTC	CASSSGSSVNNEQFF
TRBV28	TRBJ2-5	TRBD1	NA	TGTGCCAGCAGTTTAGGACAGGGGCCGGGGACCCAGTACTTC	CASSLGQGPGTQYF
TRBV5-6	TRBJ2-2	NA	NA	TGTGCCAGCAGCTTGGCCGGGTTTAACACCGGGGAGCTGTTTTTT	CASSLAGFNTGELFF
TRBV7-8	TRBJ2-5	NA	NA	TGTGCCAGCAGCTCGACCAGGGCCCCAACCCAAGAGACCCAGTACTTC	CASSSTRAPTQETQYF
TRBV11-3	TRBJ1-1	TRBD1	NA	TGTGCCAGCACTATCGGCCTACAGGGGATCACTGAAGCTTTCTTT	CASTIGLQGITEAFF
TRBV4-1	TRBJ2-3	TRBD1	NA	TGCGCCAGCAGCCGAGTCAGGGGGCTTAGCACAGATACGCAGTATTTT	CASSRVRGLSTDTQYF
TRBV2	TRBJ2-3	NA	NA	TGTGCCAGCGTGATTTCAGGCACAGATACGCAGTATTTT	CASVISGTDTQYF
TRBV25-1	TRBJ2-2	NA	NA	TGTGCCAGCAGTGAACCTATTCACACCGGGGAGCTGTTTTTT	CASSEPIHTGELFF
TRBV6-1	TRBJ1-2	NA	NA	TGTGCCAGCAGTGATGGGAACTTACCGACAGGAGGTTACGGCTACACCTTC	CASSDGNLPTGGYGYTF
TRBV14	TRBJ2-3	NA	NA	TGTGCCAGCAGCCAAGATGCGGGTCGGGCGTATTTT	CASSQDAGRAYF
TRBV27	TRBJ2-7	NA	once	TGTGCCAGCAGTTTACAACAGGCCCTCACTTACGAGCAGTACTTC	CASSLQQALTYEQYF
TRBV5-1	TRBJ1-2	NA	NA	TGCGCCAGCAGCTTGAGATTAGGGGGGGCGCATGGCTACACCTTC	CASSLRLGGAHGYTF
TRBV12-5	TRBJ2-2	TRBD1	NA	TGTGCTAGTGGCAAGGGGACAGATCGCACCGGGGAGCTGTTTTTT	CASGKGTDRTGELFF
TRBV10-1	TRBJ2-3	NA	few	TGCGCCAGCAGTCGGGACTTCAACACAGATACGCAGTATTTT	CASSRDFNTDTQYF
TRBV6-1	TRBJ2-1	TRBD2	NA	TGTGCCAGCACATCCGGGACTAGCGGGTTTAATGAGCAGTTCTTC	CASTSGTSGFNEQFF
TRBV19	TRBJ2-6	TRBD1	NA	TGTGCCAGTAGGTTAGGGGGCAGCTCTGGGGCCAACGTCCTGACTTTC	CASRLGGSSGANVLTF
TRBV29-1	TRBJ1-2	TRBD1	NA	TGCAGCGTCGAGGCGGGACAGGGGAGAGGCTACACCTTC	CSVEAGQGRGYTF
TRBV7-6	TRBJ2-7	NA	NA	TGTGCCAGCAGCTTAGCTGGGGGCCGACACTCCTACGAGCAGTACTTC	CASSLAGGRHSYEQYF
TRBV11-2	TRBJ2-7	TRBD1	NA	TGTGCCAGCAGCTCGGACAGGGCCTACGAGCAGTACTTC	CASSSDRAYEQYF
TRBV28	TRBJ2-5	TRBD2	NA	TGTGCCAGCAGTTTGGCGGGGGTCCCGTTTGGTATCCAAGAGACCCAGTACTTC	CASSLAGVPFGIQETQYF
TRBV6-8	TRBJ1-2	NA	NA	TGTGCCAGCAGTTACGGGCCAGGCTATGGCTACACCTTC	CASSYGPGYGYTF
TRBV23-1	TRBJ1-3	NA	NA	TGCGCCAGCACCTTACCAGGGGACCACGGAAACACCATATATTTT	CASTLPGDHGNTIYF
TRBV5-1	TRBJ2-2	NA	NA	TGCGCCAGCAGCTTTAGCGCGACTACCTTGAACACCGGGGAGCTGTTTTTT	CASSFSATTLNTGELFF
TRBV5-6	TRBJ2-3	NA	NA	TGTGCCAGCTGGGACAACACAGATACGCAGTATTTT	CASWDNTDTQYF
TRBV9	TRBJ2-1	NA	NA	TGTGCCAGCAGCGTAGTGAGTGGCAATGAGCAGTTCTTC	CASSVVSGNEQFF
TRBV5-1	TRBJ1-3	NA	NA	TGCGCCAGCAGCTTGGGAAATACAGTCTCTGGAAACACCATATATTTT	CASSLGNTVSGNTIYF
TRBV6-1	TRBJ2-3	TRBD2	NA	TGTGCCAGCAGTGGGACTAGCGGGGGTTCATACACAGATACGCAGTATTTT	CASSGTSGGSYTDTQYF
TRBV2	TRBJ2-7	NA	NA	TGTGCCAGCATTGCCGGGACACTCTCCTACGAGCAGTACTTC	CASIAGTLSYEQYF
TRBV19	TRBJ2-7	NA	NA	TGTGCCAGTAGTATCGCGGCCAGGGACTACGAGCAGTACTTC	CASSIAARDYEQYF
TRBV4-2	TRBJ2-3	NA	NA	TGTGCCAGCAGCCTGACACCCCTGGATACGCAGTATTTT	CASSLTPLDTQYF
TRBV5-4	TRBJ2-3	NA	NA	TGTGCCAGCAGCTTGGCGTTTGCGCAGTATTTT	CASSLAFAQYF
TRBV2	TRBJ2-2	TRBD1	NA	TGTGCCAGTACACTGGGACAGTTCATCGCGAACACCGGGGAGCTGTTTTTT	CASTLGQFIANTGELFF
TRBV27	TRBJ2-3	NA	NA	TGTGCCAGCAGTTTCAGGGGCACAGATACGCAGTATTTT	CASSFRGTDTQYF
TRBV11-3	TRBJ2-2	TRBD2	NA	TGTGCCAGCAGCTTTAGCGGGGGGGCCGCCGGGGAGCTGTTTTTT	CASSFSGGAAGELFF
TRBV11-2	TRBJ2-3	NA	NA	TGTGCCAGCAGCCCCTTCTTGGCAGGTAGCACAGATACGCAGTATTTT	CASSPFLAGSTDTQYF
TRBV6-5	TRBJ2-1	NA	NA	TGTGCCAGCAGTTACCCGGCGGGGGAGCAGTTCTTC	CASSYPAGEQFF
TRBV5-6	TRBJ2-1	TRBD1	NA	TGTGCCAGCAGCTTGCCCTACTCGGACAGGCCCTCCGGGAATGAGCAGTTCTTC	CASSLPYSDRPSGNEQFF